The rows below give T cell receptor beta chains drawn from one sample of a study of yellow fever vaccine responses in identical twins. MiXCR was run by TCRdb on the RT-PCR reads, yielding one entry per CDR3 protein. Of several thousand distinct CDR3 sequences in the sample, approximately 81% were seen once. The specimen comprised T cells from blood (PBMCs), unsorted or a sorted subset (not recorded which), sampled before or after yellow fever vaccination (not recorded which). The receptor set was obtained from a woman between 18 and 29 years old who received the yellow fever vaccine. Both conserved end residues are part of each CDR3. D genes are given only for firm matches. Clone size is given for some rows only: seen once, a few or many times, or a class if the clone is expanded.

CDR3nt: TGTGCCAGCAGCTTGGCGGGCAGGGAGAGGCTGGGCCCTGAAGCTTTCTTT
CDR3aa: CASSLAGRERLGPEAFF
j_gene: TRBJ1-1
d_gene: .
abundance: once
len: 17
v_gene: TRBV5-5

CDR3nt: TGTGCCATCAGTGAGCCCCCGGGAGGGGGCCCTAACACAGATACGCAGTATTTT
CDR3aa: CAISEPPGGGPNTDTQYF
j_gene: TRBJ2-3
d_gene: .
abundance: .
len: 18
v_gene: TRBV10-3

CDR3nt: TGCACCAGCAGTTTACTTAATGGGTCGGCTGAGCAGTTCTTC
CDR3aa: CTSSLLNGSAEQFF
j_gene: TRBJ2-1
d_gene: .
abundance: .
len: 14
v_gene: TRBV27

CDR3nt: TGTGCCAGCAGACCGGAGGGACTTAGTGATGAGCAGTTCTTC
CDR3aa: CASRPEGLSDEQFF
j_gene: TRBJ2-1
d_gene: .
abundance: .
len: 14
v_gene: TRBV3-1

CDR3nt: TGTGCCAGCAGCTTCAGAGCGGGAGGCACAGATACGCAGTATTTT
CDR3aa: CASSFRAGGTDTQYF
j_gene: TRBJ2-3
d_gene: TRBD2
abundance: .
len: 15
v_gene: TRBV11-1

CDR3nt: TGCGCCAGCAGGCAGGTAGATACGCAGTATTTT
CDR3aa: CASRQVDTQYF
j_gene: TRBJ2-3
d_gene: .
abundance: .
len: 11
v_gene: TRBV4-1

CDR3nt: TGTGCCAGCAGAAATAGGACACCACAAGAGACCCAGTACTTC
CDR3aa: CASRNRTPQETQYF
j_gene: TRBJ2-5
d_gene: .
abundance: .
len: 14
v_gene: TRBV2

CDR3nt: TGTGCCAGCAGTTTAACAGCGGTAGGCTCCTACGAGCAGTACTTC
CDR3aa: CASSLTAVGSYEQYF
j_gene: TRBJ2-7
d_gene: .
abundance: .
len: 15
v_gene: TRBV12-3/TRBV12-4

CDR3nt: TGCAGCGTTGACGAGGGGAACACTGAAGCTTTCTTT
CDR3aa: CSVDEGNTEAFF
j_gene: TRBJ1-1
d_gene: .
abundance: .
len: 12
v_gene: TRBV29-1

CDR3nt: TGTGCCAGCAGCTTAGCCTCTAGCGGGCTCTACGAGCAGTACTTC
CDR3aa: CASSLASSGLYEQYF
j_gene: TRBJ2-7
d_gene: TRBD2
abundance: .
len: 15
v_gene: TRBV7-6

CDR3nt: TGCAGCGTTGAATCACTAGCGGGGGAGACCCAGTACTTC
CDR3aa: CSVESLAGETQYF
j_gene: TRBJ2-5
d_gene: TRBD2
abundance: .
len: 13
v_gene: TRBV29-1

CDR3nt: TGTGCCAGCACACGAACAGACAGGGGGTCCGGTGAGCAGTTCTTC
CDR3aa: CASTRTDRGSGEQFF
j_gene: TRBJ2-1
d_gene: TRBD1
abundance: .
len: 15
v_gene: TRBV13

CDR3nt: TGTGCCAGCAGCTCGGGGACTCCCCAGTACTTC
CDR3aa: CASSSGTPQYF
j_gene: TRBJ2-5
d_gene: .
abundance: .
len: 11
v_gene: TRBV11-3

CDR3nt: TGTGCCAGCAGTTACTCACCCAGGGGGCTTGGTGAAAAACTGTTTTTT
CDR3aa: CASSYSPRGLGEKLFF
j_gene: TRBJ1-4
d_gene: TRBD1
abundance: .
len: 16
v_gene: TRBV6-5

CDR3nt: TGCAGCGGGGGTCAAACCGGGGAGCTGTTTTTT
CDR3aa: CSGGQTGELFF
j_gene: TRBJ2-2
d_gene: .
abundance: once
len: 11
v_gene: TRBV29-1

CDR3nt: TGTGCCAGCATCGGTGGGACAGGGGAGTTCTTC
CDR3aa: CASIGGTGEFF
j_gene: TRBJ2-1
d_gene: TRBD1
abundance: .
len: 11
v_gene: TRBV27

CDR3nt: TGCGCCAGCAGCCAAGGATGGGGACAGGGCTACGAGCAGTACTTC
CDR3aa: CASSQGWGQGYEQYF
j_gene: TRBJ2-7
d_gene: TRBD1
abundance: .
len: 15
v_gene: TRBV4-3

CDR3nt: TGTGCCAGCAGGGATGGGACTAGCGGGTACAACGAGCAGTACTTC
CDR3aa: CASRDGTSGYNEQYF
j_gene: TRBJ2-7
d_gene: TRBD2
abundance: .
len: 15
v_gene: TRBV2